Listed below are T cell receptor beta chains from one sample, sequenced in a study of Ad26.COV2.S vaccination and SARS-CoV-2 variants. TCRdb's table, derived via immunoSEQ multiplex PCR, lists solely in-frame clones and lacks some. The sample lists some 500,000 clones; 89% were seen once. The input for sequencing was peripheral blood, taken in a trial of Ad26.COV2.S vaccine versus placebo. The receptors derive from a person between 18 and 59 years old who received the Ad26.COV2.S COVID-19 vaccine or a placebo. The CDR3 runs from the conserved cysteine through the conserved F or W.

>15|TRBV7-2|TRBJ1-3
CASSLARQFGDTIYF
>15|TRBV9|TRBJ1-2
CASSRDQHHLYGYTF
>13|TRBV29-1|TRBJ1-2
CSVEDRTNYGYTF
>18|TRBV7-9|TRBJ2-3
CASSFVLGLADNTDTQYF
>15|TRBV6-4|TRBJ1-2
CASSDDANRGYGYTF
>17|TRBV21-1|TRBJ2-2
CASSRSSGTKDTGELFF
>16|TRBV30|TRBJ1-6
CAWEPPGPGVLSPLHF
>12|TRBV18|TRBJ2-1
CASSPAGNEQFF
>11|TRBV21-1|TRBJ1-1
CASTPGGKAFF
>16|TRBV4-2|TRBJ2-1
CASSLLLADSYNEQFF
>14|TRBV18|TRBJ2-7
CASSWGQGLSEQYF
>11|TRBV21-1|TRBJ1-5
CASSSPQPQHF
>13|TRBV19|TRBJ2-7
CASSNTRGYEQYF
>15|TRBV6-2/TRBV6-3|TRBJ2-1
CASSFTGGYNNEQFF
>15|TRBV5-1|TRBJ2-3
CASSLGTLIRDTQYF
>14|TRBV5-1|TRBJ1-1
CASSWDGLNTEAFF
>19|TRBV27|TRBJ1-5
CASSLGPGQGARVNQPQHF
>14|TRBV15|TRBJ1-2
CATSAGQGGYGYTF